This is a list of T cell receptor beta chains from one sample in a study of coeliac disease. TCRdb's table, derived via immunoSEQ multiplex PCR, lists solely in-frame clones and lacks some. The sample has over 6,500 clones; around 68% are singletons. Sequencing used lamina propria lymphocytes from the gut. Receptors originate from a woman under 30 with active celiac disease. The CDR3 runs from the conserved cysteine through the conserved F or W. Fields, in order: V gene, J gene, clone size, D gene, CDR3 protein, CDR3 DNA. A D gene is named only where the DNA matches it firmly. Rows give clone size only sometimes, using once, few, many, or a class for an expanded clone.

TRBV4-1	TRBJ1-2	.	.	CASSQDFTRVYGYTF	TGCGCCAGCAGCCAAGATTTTACCAGGGTCTATGGCTACACCTTC
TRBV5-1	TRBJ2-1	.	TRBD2	CASSLGLAGNNEQFF	TGCGCCAGCAGCCTGGGACTAGCGGGGAACAATGAGCAGTTCTTC
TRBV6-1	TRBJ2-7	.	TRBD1	CASRGQVDSYEQYF	TGTGCCAGCAGGGGACAGGTGGATTCCTACGAGCAGTACTTC
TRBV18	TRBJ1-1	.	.	CASSQTVNTEAFF	TGTGCCAGCTCACAGACAGTGAACACTGAAGCTTTCTTT
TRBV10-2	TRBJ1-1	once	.	CASSEGAFGTEAFF	TGCGCCAGCAGTGAAGGGGCTTTCGGCACTGAAGCTTTCTTT
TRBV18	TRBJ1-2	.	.	CASSPGQDYYGYTF	TGTGCCAGCTCACCAGGCCAGGACTACTATGGCTACACCTTC
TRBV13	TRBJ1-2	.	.	CARKGVYGYTF	TGTGCCAGGAAAGGAGTCTATGGCTACACCTTC
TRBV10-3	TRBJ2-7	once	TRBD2	CATGGVALAGEQYF	TGTGCCACCGGGGGGGTGGCCCTAGCAGGGGAGCAGTACTTC
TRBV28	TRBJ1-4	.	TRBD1	CASSFTPRGNEKLFF	TGTGCCAGCAGTTTCACCCCCAGGGGGAATGAAAAACTGTTTTTT
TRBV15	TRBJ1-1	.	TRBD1	CATSRPGTDSMNTEAFF	TGTGCCACCAGCAGACCAGGGACAGATTCTATGAACACTGAAGCTTTCTTT
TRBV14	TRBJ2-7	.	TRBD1	CASSQVTGTGGYEQYF	TGTGCCAGCAGCCAAGTAACCGGGACAGGGGGCTACGAGCAGTACTTC
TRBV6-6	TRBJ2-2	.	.	CASLGQVNTGELFF	TGTGCCAGCCTGGGGCAGGTGAACACCGGGGAGCTGTTTTTT
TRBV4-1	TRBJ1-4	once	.	CASSPQGQGGEKLFF	TGCGCCAGCAGCCCTCAAGGTCAGGGCGGTGAAAAACTGTTTTTT
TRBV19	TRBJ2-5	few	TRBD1	CASRPTGSETQYF	TGTGCCAGTAGGCCGACAGGGTCGGAGACCCAGTACTTC
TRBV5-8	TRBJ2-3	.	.	CASSFHRGTDSGDTQYF	TGTGCCAGCAGCTTCCATCGCGGGACCGACTCGGGAGATACGCAGTATTTT
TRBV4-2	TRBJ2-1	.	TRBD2	CASSLRAGESGNEQFF	TGTGCCAGCAGCCTTCGAGCGGGAGAGTCGGGCAATGAGCAGTTCTTC
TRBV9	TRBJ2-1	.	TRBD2	CASSHEGLAGYNEQFF	TGTGCCAGCAGCCACGAGGGACTAGCGGGCTACAATGAGCAGTTCTTC
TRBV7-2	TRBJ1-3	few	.	CASSLNPANSGNTIYF	TGTGCCAGCAGCCTCAACCCAGCGAACTCTGGAAACACCATATATTTT
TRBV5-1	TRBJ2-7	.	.	CASSLGSGSSYEQYF	TGCGCCAGCAGCTTGGGGTCAGGAAGCTCCTACGAGCAGTACTTC
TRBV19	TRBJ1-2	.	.	CASSSRQGGGYTF	TGTGCCAGTAGTTCCCGCCAGGGAGGTGGCTACACCTTC
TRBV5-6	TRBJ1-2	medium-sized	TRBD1	CASSGEGQGVIDGYTF	TGTGCCAGCAGCGGCGAGGGACAGGGTGTAATCGATGGCTACACCTTC
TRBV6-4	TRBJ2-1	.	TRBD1	CASSASTGGKVF	TGTGCCAGCAGCGCCTCGACAGGGGGGAAGGTCTTC
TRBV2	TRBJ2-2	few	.	CASSVSNTGELFF	TGTGCCAGCAGTGTGTCAAACACCGGGGAGCTGTTTTTT
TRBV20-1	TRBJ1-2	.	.	CSARQAYGYTF	TGCAGTGCTCGACAGGCCTATGGCTACACCTTC
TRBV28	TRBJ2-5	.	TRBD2	CASSSSGREETQYF	TGTGCCAGCAGTTCTAGCGGGAGGGAAGAGACCCAGTACTTC
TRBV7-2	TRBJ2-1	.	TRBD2	CASSLSLAGGNEQFF	TGTGCCAGCAGCTTGAGCCTAGCGGGAGGCAATGAGCAGTTCTTC
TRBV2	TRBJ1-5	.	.	CASSPGLSQPQHF	TGTGCCAGCAGTCCGGGGTTAAGTCAGCCCCAGCATTTT
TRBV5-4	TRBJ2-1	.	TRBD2	CAGSGTRGHEQFF	TGTGCCGGATCCGGGACTAGGGGCCATGAGCAGTTCTTC
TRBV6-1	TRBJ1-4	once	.	CASSEDAAGTEKLFF	TGTGCCAGCAGTGAAGATGCAGCGGGTACTGAAAAACTGTTTTTT
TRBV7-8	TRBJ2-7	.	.	CASSLVAGPYEQYF	TGTGCCAGCAGCTTAGTGGCAGGCCCCTACGAGCAGTACTTC
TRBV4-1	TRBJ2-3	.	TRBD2	CASSQGRGLAGKSTDTQYF	TGCGCCAGCAGCCAAGGGAGGGGACTAGCGGGAAAAAGCACAGATACGCAGTATTTT
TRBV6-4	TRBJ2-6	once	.	CASSDDSSGANVLTF	TGCGCCAGCAGTGATGACAGCTCTGGGGCCAACGTCCTGACTTTC
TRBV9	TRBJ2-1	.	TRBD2	CASSYSGSSYNEQFF	TGTGCCAGCAGCTATAGCGGGAGCTCCTACAATGAGCAGTTCTTC
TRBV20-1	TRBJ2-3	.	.	CSPNFGQTQYF	TGCAGCCCCAACTTCGGACAGACGCAGTATTTT
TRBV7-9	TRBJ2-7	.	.	CASSFGADYEQYF	TGTGCCAGCAGCTTTGGGGCAGACTACGAGCAGTACTTC
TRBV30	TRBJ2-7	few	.	CAWDSLSSYEQYF	TGTGCCTGGGACAGCCTTAGCTCCTACGAGCAGTACTTC
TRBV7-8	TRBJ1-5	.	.	CASSLDLRQAGGNQPQHF	TGTGCCAGCAGCTTAGATCTTCGACAGGCAGGTGGCAATCAGCCCCAGCATTTT
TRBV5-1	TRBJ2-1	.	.	CASSLEASSYNEQFF	TGCGCCAGCAGCTTGGAAGCTAGCTCCTACAATGAGCAGTTCTTC
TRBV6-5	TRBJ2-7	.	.	CASSFGPGNYEQYF	TGTGCCAGCAGTTTTGGCCCGGGGAACTACGAGCAGTACTTC
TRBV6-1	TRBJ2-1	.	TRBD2	CASSELAGGYNEQFF	TGTGCCAGCAGTGAACTAGCGGGAGGGTACAATGAGCAGTTCTTC
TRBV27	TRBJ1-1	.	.	CASSLRGMTEAFF	TGTGCCAGCAGTTTAAGGGGGATGACTGAAGCTTTCTTT
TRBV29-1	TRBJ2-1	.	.	CSALAAISYNEQFF	TGCAGCGCCTTAGCGGCAATCTCCTACAATGAGCAGTTCTTC
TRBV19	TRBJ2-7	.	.	CASSGGAGDEQYF	TGTGCCAGTAGCGGGGGTGCTGGGGACGAGCAGTACTTC
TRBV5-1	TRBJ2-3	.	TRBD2	CASSSGGPTQYF	TGCGCCAGCAGTAGCGGGGGGCCAACGCAGTATTTT
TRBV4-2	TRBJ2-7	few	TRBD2	CASSQVSSGGVNEQYF	TGTGCCAGCAGCCAAGTTTCTAGCGGGGGCGTCAACGAGCAGTACTTC
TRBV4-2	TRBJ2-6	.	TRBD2	CASSQDSGAGANVLTF	TGTGCCAGCAGCCAAGATAGCGGGGCTGGGGCCAACGTCCTGACTTTC
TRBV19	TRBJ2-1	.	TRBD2	CASSMLGLAAYNEQFF	TGTGCCAGTAGTATGCTGGGACTAGCGGCCTACAATGAGCAGTTCTTC
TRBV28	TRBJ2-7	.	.	CASSRDRYEQYF	TGTGCCAGCAGCCGCGACAGATACGAGCAGTACTTC
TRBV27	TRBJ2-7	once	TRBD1	CASRPGTGSDEQYF	TGTGCCAGCAGGCCCGGGACAGGGAGCGACGAGCAGTACTTC
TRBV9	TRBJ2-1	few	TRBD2	CASGAAGGLYNEQFF	TGTGCCAGCGGTGCAGCGGGAGGGTTATACAATGAGCAGTTCTTC
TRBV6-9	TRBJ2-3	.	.	CASSYSDTDTQYF	TGTGCCAGCAGTTACTCAGACACAGATACGCAGTATTTT
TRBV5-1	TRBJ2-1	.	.	CASSLNPPGRVDNEQFF	TGCGCCAGCAGCTTGAACCCCCCAGGCAGAGTTGACAATGAGCAGTTCTTC
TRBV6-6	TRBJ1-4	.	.	CASSTYSSTNEKLFF	TGTGCCAGCAGTACCTACTCATCAACTAATGAAAAACTGTTTTTT
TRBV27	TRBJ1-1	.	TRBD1	CASSQFRTGEAFF	TGTGCCAGCAGCCAGTTCAGGACAGGTGAAGCTTTCTTT
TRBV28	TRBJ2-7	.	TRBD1	CASTTLSGDRGRDEQYF	TGTGCCAGCACCACCCTCTCAGGGGACAGGGGGCGCGACGAGCAGTACTTC
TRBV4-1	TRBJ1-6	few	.	CASSQGRSPAHSPLHF	TGCGCCAGCAGCCAAGGGAGGAGTCCGGCGCATTCACCCCTCCACTTT
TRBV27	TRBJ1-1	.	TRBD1	CASRSGGTNTEAFF	TGTGCCAGCAGGTCAGGGGGGACGAACACTGAAGCTTTCTTT
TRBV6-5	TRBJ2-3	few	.	CASSYNGGRADTQYF	TGTGCCAGCAGTTACAATGGGGGCCGGGCAGATACGCAGTATTTT
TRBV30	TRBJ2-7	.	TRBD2	CAWSAATSGVFYEQYF	TGTGCCTGGAGTGCCGCGACTAGCGGGGTTTTCTACGAGCAGTACTTC